These T cell receptor beta chains were read from a single sample in a study of identifying expanded T cells in peripheral blood. Clones were sequenced by immunoSEQ multiplex PCR, and TCRdb holds only the in-frame ones, with some missing. The table shows about 91,000 clones, with more than 70% occurring only once. Specimen: blood. The receptors were gathered from a person between 18 and 70 years old in good health. Each CDR3 is given without its conserved first and last residue.

j_gene | v_gene | CDR3aa
TRBJ2-7 | TRBV10-2 | ASSEGLGEIYEQY
TRBJ2-3 | TRBV2 | ASRGRAGIDSTDTQY
TRBJ1-5 | TRBV6-6 | ASSYNSNQPQH
TRBJ1-3 | TRBV7-9 | ASSLEGSSGNTIY
TRBJ2-2 | TRBV11-1 | ASSHDRGWLF
TRBJ2-3 | TRBV21-1 | ASSPREREEPLTQY
TRBJ1-5 | TRBV6-4 | ASSEAVGSNQPQH
TRBJ2-1 | TRBV9 | ASSVDWFPYNEQF
TRBJ1-2 | TRBV27 | ASTDGGRANHGYT
TRBJ2-5 | TRBV4-2 | ASSQVDREGETQY
TRBJ2-1 | TRBV7-2 | ASSLALGGYNEQF
TRBJ2-3 | TRBV6-4 | ASSDGGETDTQY
TRBJ2-3 | TRBV6-1 | ASSSLAGSTDTQY
TRBJ1-6 | TRBV2 | ASPGQGPNSPLH
TRBJ1-1 | TRBV7-2 | ASSTLGGLAF
TRBJ2-2 | TRBV6-1 | ASSEGAGAGELF
TRBJ2-1 | TRBV7-9 | ASSFPDSSYNEQF
TRBJ2-7 | TRBV2 | ASTGTVSYEQY
TRBJ1-4 | TRBV6-1 | ATGVTGSGEKLF
TRBJ2-7 | TRBV10-2 | ASSDPGKTYEQY
TRBJ2-3 | TRBV2 | ASSDWTSGVSTDTQY
TRBJ1-5 | TRBV2 | ASSPGRDRPQH
TRBJ2-7 | TRBV7-2 | ASSLVLLSSGGEQY
TRBJ1-1 | TRBV10-3 | AIKSSGFEAF
TRBJ1-4 | TRBV7-9 | ASSHAGSQEKLF